This is a list of T cell receptor beta chains from one sample in a study of neurological immune-mediated disorders. TCRdb reprocessed the 5' RACE reads with MiXCR, giving one entry per CDR3 protein. The sample shows about 65,000 distinct CDR3 sequences, approximately 4.2% of them seen only once. The sequenced sample consisted of PBMCs. All receptors come from a man aged 45-65 years with multiple sclerosis. Each CDR3 is given with its conserved first and last residue. A D gene is named only where the DNA matches it firmly. Size tells how often a clone was seen (once, few, many) or the class of an expanded clone, and some rows leave it out.

14	.	TRBJ2-2	TRBV5-1	many	CASSFLGLDGELFF	TGCGCCAGCAGCTTTCTAGGGCTCGACGGGGAGCTGTTTTTT
13	.	TRBJ1-5	TRBV5-1	many	CASSLDPNQPQHF	TGCGCCAGCAGCTTGGATCCCAATCAGCCCCAGCATTTT
14	.	TRBJ1-3	TRBV11-2	many	CASSLDFSGNTIYF	TGTGCCAGCAGCTTAGACTTCTCTGGAAACACCATATATTTT
15	TRBD1	TRBJ2-7	TRBV27	many	CASSPKGTANYEQYF	TGTGCCAGCAGTCCCAAGGGGACAGCAAACTACGAGCAGTACTTC
16	.	TRBJ1-2	TRBV5-1	many	CASSLAGAHINYGYTF	TGCGCCAGCAGCTTGGCCGGGGCACATATTAACTATGGCTACACCTTC
14	.	TRBJ1-1	TRBV7-2	many	CASSLISRAGEAFF	TGTGCCAGCAGCTTAATTTCGCGAGCAGGTGAAGCTTTCTTT
14	.	TRBJ2-1	TRBV7-8	few	CASSKDRSYNEQFF	TGTGCCAGCAGCAAGGACAGATCCTACAATGAGCAGTTCTTC
13	.	TRBJ1-6	TRBV10-3	many	CAISVQNNSPLHF	TGTGCCATCAGTGTTCAGAATAATTCACCCCTCCACTTT
15	.	TRBJ1-2	TRBV5-6	many	CASSGQGQQSYGYTF	TGTGCCAGCAGCGGTCAAGGACAGCAGTCTTATGGCTACACCTTC
17	.	TRBJ2-2	TRBV18	.	CVSSPPVPGSPTGELFF	TGTGTCAGCTCACCACCGGTACCGGGGAGCCCCACCGGGGAGCTGTTTTTT
11	.	TRBJ1-1	TRBV4-3	many	CASSQAAEAFF	TGCGCCAGCAGCCAAGCGGCTGAAGCTTTCTTT
10	.	TRBJ2-1	TRBV12-3/TRBV12-4	many	CASSLTGQFF	TGTGCCAGCAGCCTCACTGGGCAGTTCTTC
16	TRBD1	TRBJ1-2	TRBV7-2	many	CASSLRGDRLNYGYTF	TGTGCCAGCAGCTTACGGGGGGACAGGCTTAACTATGGCTACACCTTC
14	.	TRBJ2-3	TRBV6-5	many	CASSLRRGTDTQYF	TGTGCCAGCAGCCTCAGACGGGGCACAGATACGCAGTATTTT
15	.	TRBJ2-3	TRBV12-3/TRBV12-4	few	CASSFLGPSTDTQYF	TGTGCCAGCAGTTTTTTGGGGCCAAGCACAGATACGCAGTATTTT
13	TRBD1	TRBJ1-2	TRBV20-1	many	CSARTGDWSGYTF	TGCAGTGCCCGGACAGGGGATTGGAGTGGCTACACCTTC
16	.	TRBJ1-5	TRBV5-1	many	CASSLEGGGGNQPQHF	TGCGCCAGCAGCTTGGAGGGGGGCGGGGGAAATCAGCCCCAGCATTTT
15	TRBD2	TRBJ2-1	TRBV5-1	many	CASSRGGRSYNEQFF	TGCGCCAGCAGCCGGGGGGGCCGCTCCTACAATGAGCAGTTCTTC
14	.	TRBJ1-2	TRBV20-1	many	CSAHQGRVGYGYTF	TGCAGTGCTCACCAGGGGAGAGTGGGCTATGGCTACACCTTC
17	.	TRBJ1-6	TRBV27	many	CASSLSGRIAGNSPLHF	TGTGCCAGCAGTTTATCCGGGCGCATCGCTGGGAATTCACCCCTCCACTTT
12	.	TRBJ1-6	TRBV2	many	CASRTEGSPLHF	TGTGCCAGCAGAACAGAGGGCTCACCCCTCCACTTT
16	TRBD1	TRBJ1-1	TRBV7-9	many	CASSLKAGQGNTEAFF	TGTGCCAGCAGCTTAAAAGCCGGACAGGGGAACACTGAAGCTTTCTTT
15	TRBD1	TRBJ2-5	TRBV11-2	many	CASSAGTAIQETQYF	TGTGCCAGCAGTGCCGGGACAGCGATCCAAGAGACCCAGTACTTC
19	.	TRBJ1-4	TRBV7-9	few	CASSFLLPGDGRRNEKLFF	TGTGCCAGCAGCTTCTTACTGCCCGGGGACGGACGAAGGAATGAAAAACTGTTTTTT
12	.	TRBJ2-1	TRBV29-1	many	CSVAPGRDEQFF	TGCAGCGTTGCTCCGGGACGTGATGAGCAGTTCTTC
15	.	TRBJ1-1	TRBV6-1	many	CASSDLGQGKTEAFF	TGTGCCAGCAGTGACCTCGGACAAGGGAAAACTGAAGCTTTCTTT
13	.	TRBJ2-6	TRBV6-2/TRBV6-3	many	CASRSSGANVLTF	TGTGCCAGTCGGAGTTCAGGGGCCAACGTCCTGACTTTC
15	TRBD2	TRBJ2-3	TRBV6-1	.	CASRLAGGPTDTQYF	TGTGCCAGCAGACTAGCGGGGGGCCCCACAGATACGCAGTATTTT
13	.	TRBJ2-3	TRBV5-1	many	CASSLGGEDTQYF	TGCGCCAGCAGCTTGGGTGGTGAAGATACGCAGTATTTT
13	.	TRBJ1-2	TRBV18	many	CASSVREESGYTF	TGTGCCAGCTCAGTCAGGGAGGAGTCTGGCTACACCTTC
16	.	TRBJ2-1	TRBV5-1	many	CASSFGVSSSYNEQFF	TGCGCCAGCAGCTTTGGAGTCTCGAGCTCCTACAATGAGCAGTTCTTC
14	TRBD1	TRBJ1-1	TRBV7-9	many	CASSLVGTGGEAFF	TGTGCCAGCAGCTTAGTAGGGACAGGGGGTGAAGCTTTCTTT
17	.	TRBJ2-6	TRBV7-2	many	CASSLGQYYSGANVLTF	TGTGCCAGCAGCCTTGGCCAATACTACTCTGGGGCCAACGTCCTGACTTTC
14	TRBD1	TRBJ1-2	TRBV5-1	many	CASSLAGQVVSYTF	TGCGCCAGCAGCTTGGCGGGACAGGTCGTTAGCTACACCTTC
18	TRBD2	TRBJ2-2	TRBV24-1	few	CATSEGLAGWLNTGELFF	TGTGCCACCAGTGAAGGACTAGCGGGTTGGTTGAACACCGGGGAGCTGTTTTTT
15	.	TRBJ1-1	TRBV20-1	.	CSARDGGAPRPEAFF	TGCAGTGCTAGAGACGGGGGGGCGCCGCGTCCTGAAGCTTTCTTT
14	TRBD1	TRBJ1-5	TRBV7-6	.	CASSPGQDNQPQNF	TGTGCCAGCAGCCCCGGACAGGATAATCAGCCCCAGAATTTT